The 5 T cell receptor beta chains given below trace back to one sample, sequenced in a study of CD8 T cells in Susac syndrome. With random hexamers, about 0.45 to 1 ug RNA was reverse transcribed. Each CDR3 protein is one row after TCRdb ran MiXCR on the immunoSEQ multiplex PCR reads. The sample lists 45,000 to 60,000 distinct CDR3 sequences, about 91% occurring once. Specimen: CD8+ T cells from PBMCs. These receptors all come from a human donor in good health.

The chain links TRBV20-1 to TRBJ2-7; D possibly corresponds to TRBD2 (6 bases). The CDR3 contains 11 residues. Per the germline V gene, CDR1 is DFQATT and CDR2 is SNEGSKA (reference sequence). V lost 4 bases and J lost 2, with 6 bases in between. This CDR3 reads CSATSAYEQYF. The CDR3 nucleotides read TGCAGTGCTACTAGCGCCTACGAGCAGTACTTC.

The V call is TRBV7-6, the J call TRBJ1-5; the D is unclear. The CDR3 has 17 amino acids. Trimming pared 1 base from V and 0 bases from J, leaving 13 bases between. Germline CDR1 is SGHVS and CDR2 is FNYEAQ. This CDR3 reads CASSLGGLGYSNQPQHF. CDR3 nucleotide sequence: TGTGCCAGCAGCTTAGGCGGGCTCGGGTATAGCAATCAGCCCCAGCATTTT.

This rearrangement joins TRBV4-2 to TRBJ2-7; 12 nucleotides match TRBD2. Per the germline V gene, CDR1 is LGHNA and CDR2 is YNFKEQ. Germline trimming cut 5 bases from V and 5 bases from J; bases unmatched to any gene: 7. The length of the CDR3 is 15 residues. CDR3: CASSSRTSGKDEQYF. The CDR3 DNA follows: TGTGCCAGCAGCTCTCGGACTAGCGGGAAAGACGAGCAGTACTTC.

The V and J genes are TRBV6-1 and TRBJ2-3; 11 bases fit TRBD2. Looked up from germline, CDR1 is MNHNS and CDR2 is SASEGT. The CDR3 is 16 amino acids. V was pared by 2 bases and J by 2 bases, with 3 bases of the junction left unmatched. The CDR3: CASSERLAGYTDTQYF. In nucleotides, the CDR3 is TGTGCCAGCAGTGAAAGACTAGCGGGATACACAGATACGCAGTATTTT.

The chain joins TRBV15 to TRBJ2-7; 9 positions match TRBD1. The junction had 5 bases not matched to a gene; V was cut back by 5 bases and J by 3 bases. Germline CDR1 is LNHNV and CDR2 is YYDKDF (reference sequence). The CDR3 consists of 14 residues. In DNA form, the CDR3 reads TGTGCCACCAGCCCCGGGACAGGGATCTACGAGCAGTACTTC. Amino acid sequence: CATSPGTGIYEQYF. Drawing the rest from reference TRBV15 and TRBJ2-7, the complete variable domain is DAMVIQNPRYQVTQFGKPVTLSCSQTLNHNVMYWYQQKSSQAPKLLFHYYDKDFNNEADTPDNFQSRRPNTSFCFLDIRSPGLGDTAMYLCATSPGTGIYEQYFGPGTRLTVT.